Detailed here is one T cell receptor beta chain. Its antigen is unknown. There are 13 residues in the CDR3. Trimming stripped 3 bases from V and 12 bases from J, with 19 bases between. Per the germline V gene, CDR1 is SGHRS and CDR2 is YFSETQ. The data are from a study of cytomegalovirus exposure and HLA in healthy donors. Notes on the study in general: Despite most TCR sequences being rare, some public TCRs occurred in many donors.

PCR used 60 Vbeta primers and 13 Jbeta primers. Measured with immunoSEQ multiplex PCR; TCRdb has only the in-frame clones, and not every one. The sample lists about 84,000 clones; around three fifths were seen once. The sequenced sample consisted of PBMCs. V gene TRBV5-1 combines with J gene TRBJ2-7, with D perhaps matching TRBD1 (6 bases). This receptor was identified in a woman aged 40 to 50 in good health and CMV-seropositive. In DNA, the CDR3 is TGCGCCAGCAGCTCGTCCTTAGACCAGGGGACGTACTTC. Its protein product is CASSSSLDQGTYF.